This T cell receptor (beta chain) was recorded in a study of cytomegalovirus exposure and HLA in healthy donors (dated by TCRdb to about 2017). Regarding the study in general: An earlier analysis of several hundred of the donors reported under 300 Gb of sequence data and around 100 million unique TCR beta sequences obtained from some 170 million T cells. An earlier analysis of several hundred of the donors used high-throughput TCR beta sequencing to judge whether each TCR beta V gene segment behaved as functional or pseudogenic. All discovery cohort repertoires had been generated using a single sequencing platform. Donor age, sex, ethnicity and CMV serostatus were compiled alongside the repertoire data. About 310 gigabases of sequencing data and some 85 million unique TCR sequences were included in an early release covering about 600 HLA-typed donors. High-throughput TCR immunosequencing, statistical association of individual TCRs with disease status, and machine learning were combined to predict cytomegalovirus infection status. The study profiled the T cell repertoires of hundreds of subjects by immunosequencing and related them to cytomegalovirus serostatus. The genetic ancestry cluster associated with self-reported Caucasian donors included over 80% of the 398 genotyped donors. A later analysis re-examined previously published TCR beta repertoires from over 500 donors and added high-resolution HLA genotyping to investigate patterns of TCR occurrence. The study aimed to test whether signatures of past pathogen exposure could be identified by cataloging public T cell receptors. Typing coverage varied by locus: roughly 629-630 donors for A, B, C, DRB1 and DQB1; some 520 for DQA1; about 570 for DPA1; about 450 for DPB1. In a later genetic analysis, genome-wide SNP genotypes for about three fifths of the 666 donors were used, and that subset was treated as a discovery cohort. Because of strong linkage in the cohort, roughly five DR-DQ haplotypes were treated as single units for association and clustering. Along with the roughly 700-subject first cohort, a separate validation cohort of over 90 different subjects was used. In the later analysis, no new phenotypic data were used to find candidate immune exposures; instead, reliance was placed on TCR beta sequences and their occurrence across donors. On average, 235,054 unique TCR beta nucleotide sequences were sequenced per donor among a few hundred genotyped donors of the cohort, with approximately 18% of those sequences being non-productive. HLA typing covered class I and class II loci at four-digit resolution.

The full study reports these points: Correlated functional status among segregating V segments might be attributable to linkage disequilibrium, but an unknown experimental factor could not be ruled out. A later analysis reported that several top co-occurrence clusters appeared linked to parvovirus B19, influenza, CMV and Epstein-Barr virus. A group of highly shared sequence variants was considered likely to be a technical artifact of the sequencing pipeline. In an earlier analysis of roughly 560 of the donors, most TCR beta V segments were observed in productive rearrangements about 87% or about 30% of the time, broadly matching IMGT annotations. Presence/absence analyses assumed roughly uniform sequencing depth across donors, an assumption that may not hold. Only TCR beta chains were sequenced in this cohort, and the absence of alpha or paired-chain data limited detectable features. Most TCR sequences were seen in very few donors, while some public TCRs were found in many individuals. In a later analysis, HLA-associated TCR beta chains showed more clonal expansion and lower generation probabilities than non-associated chains that were equally common. Strong co-occurrence of HLA alleles, especially DR and DQ, made assigning TCR associations to individual alleles difficult. V-gene and J-gene trimming of TCR beta chains was associated with a missense DCLRE1C variant in a later genetic analysis, and the association was replicated in an independent cohort. The classifier was reported to diagnose cytomegalovirus status with high specificity and sensitivity in both the original cohort and the validation cohort. The study gave a list of over 150 TCR beta chains associated with cytomegalovirus. Some 16 rarely observed V segments, including chromosome 9 orphons, were excluded from the earlier analysis of approximately 600 of the donors because counts were too low. According to the authors, the approach could potentially be generalized to other disease states and immunological phenotypes. A later analysis found that most CMV-associated TCR beta chains appeared HLA-restricted, with HLA associations seemingly driven largely by CMV exposure. The 87-base-pair reads could not distinguish some IMGT-functional V segments, including TRBV6-2 and TRBV6-3, so those segments were excluded. According to a later analysis, TCR association rates differed among HLA loci, with DRB1 alleles showing the most associated TCRs and HLA-C alleles showing the fewest. HLA typing was unavailable for some donors at each locus, so association tests used only the typed subset. Immune exposure information for the cohort was limited to CMV serostatus. According to a later genetic analysis, donors in an Asian-associated ancestry cluster had fewer N-insertions in productive TCRs than the approximately 630-donor mean. Three of the identified cytomegalovirus-associated TCR beta chains were confirmed in vitro to be specific for cytomegalovirus antigens. A further reported finding was that TCR beta sequences accurately predicted the HLA-A and HLA-B alleles for most subjects in the first cohort. In a later analysis, some 17,000 TCR beta sequences were associated with specific HLA alleles at a false discovery rate of 0.05.

On this clone: Its antigen remains unidentified. Base qualities are not at hand, and no much larger clone is one base apart.

From a lookup of the germline V gene, CDR1 and CDR2 are MNHNS and SASEGT. V lost 6 bases and J lost 0 bases; the stretch between them is 12 bases long. The CDR3 covers 15 residues, taking in both the cysteine and the phenylalanine. Only CDR3 DNA is held: 45 bases, read in frame from base 1. The library was made by the immunoSEQ multiplex PCR assay. A mixture of 60 forward primers for TCR Vbeta segments and 13 reverse primers for TCR Jbeta segments was used in the multiplex PCR. A multiplex PCR assay on genomic DNA amplified the CDR3 region of rearranged TCR beta genes. Amplified TCR beta libraries were sequenced as 87-base-pair reads on the Illumina HiSeq System. The original pipeline was this. Across the roughly 600 repertoires, a later analysis counted approximately 75 million unique TCR beta chains, roughly 11 million of which were shared by at least two donors. A nearest-neighbor algorithm error-corrected the raw reads and collapsed the reads into unique sequences, merging closely related sequences to remove PCR and sequencing errors. To assign V, D and J gene segments, CDR3 sequences were aligned to IMGT reference sequences. Each retained sequence needed at least a six-nucleotide match to both a V gene segment and a J gene segment. Rearrangements were classified as productive when the CDR3 lacked stop codons and remained in frame with V and J, and all other rearrangements were classified as non-productive. Following IMGT convention, CDR3 was defined as the stretch from the second conserved V-encoded cysteine to the conserved J-encoded phenylalanine. The earlier analysis of roughly 590 of the donors excluded any sequence lacking an unambiguous match to a single V gene segment. In an earlier analysis of several hundred of the donors, V segments were called functional above 56.7% productive rearrangements and were called segregating when the between-donor standard deviation exceeded 5%. To diagnose cytomegalovirus status from the catalog of TCR beta chain sequences, a statistical classification framework was built. In a later analysis, V and J genes were assigned by comparing TCR nucleotide sequences against IMGT/GENE-DB human TR gene sequences. Using the TCRdist pipeline, a later analysis assigned CDR3 sequences along with most-parsimonious VDJ recombination scenarios. In a later analysis, each TCR beta chain was defined by its CDR3 amino acid sequence together with its V-gene family, and reads lacking a unique V-gene family were excluded. A later analysis removed 550 to 700 highly shared, low-generation-probability nucleotide sequences to deal with suspected cross-contamination and a sequencing artifact. A later analysis calculated a clonal expansion index for each public chain from normalized within-repertoire ranks of inferred template counts. In a later analysis, generation probabilities were computed using a VDJ recombination model fitted to out-of-frame rearrangements, and the results were checked against IGoR. A later analysis scored TCR-TCR, TCR-HLA and TCR-CMV co-occurrence with hypergeometric tests, applying a repertoire-size bias correction to TCR pairs. To estimate false discovery rates, a later analysis permuted the HLA or CMV assignments 20 times. In a later analysis, co-occurring TCRs were grouped with DBSCAN, and TCRdist sequence similarity was added when clustering was performed within HLA-allele-positive subsets. Repertoires with fewer than 30,000 or more than 120,000 public chains were left out of co-occurrence clustering, as were four to six repertoires with anomalous nucleotide sharing. Entries here come from immuneACCESS through TCRdb and include only in-frame sequences with V and J called. Some clones fail to appear in such tables; in the studies checked, an unresolved V gene covers under half of the shortfall, and the cause of the remainder is unknown. The DNA gave D and trimming, while V, J and clone size come from that table. This sample comprises 180,000 or so clones, around 78% of them detected only once. The ten largest clones capture about 2.1% of the sample.

In total, 500 to 700 healthy bone marrow donors made up the cohort. At the time of sampling, every cohort member was nominally healthy, though immune exposures that went unrecorded were likely present. The donor was CMV seropositive and belonged to the group of 250 to 300 seropositive cohort members. A peripheral blood sample was collected from each donor, and TCR beta sequencing was performed on peripheral blood mononuclear cells. The Qiagen DNeasy Blood Extraction Kit was used to extract genomic DNA from the blood cell samples. The TCR comes from a woman in her twenties or thirties in good health and CMV-seropositive. Sequences were obtained from PBMCs. This sequence uses TRBV6-1 and TRBJ1-5; a tentative D call is TRBD1 (6 bases match). The DNA is as follows: TGTGCCAGCAGAGGGACAAATTATAGCAATCAGCCCCAGCATTTT. This yields the protein CASRGTNYSNQPQHF.